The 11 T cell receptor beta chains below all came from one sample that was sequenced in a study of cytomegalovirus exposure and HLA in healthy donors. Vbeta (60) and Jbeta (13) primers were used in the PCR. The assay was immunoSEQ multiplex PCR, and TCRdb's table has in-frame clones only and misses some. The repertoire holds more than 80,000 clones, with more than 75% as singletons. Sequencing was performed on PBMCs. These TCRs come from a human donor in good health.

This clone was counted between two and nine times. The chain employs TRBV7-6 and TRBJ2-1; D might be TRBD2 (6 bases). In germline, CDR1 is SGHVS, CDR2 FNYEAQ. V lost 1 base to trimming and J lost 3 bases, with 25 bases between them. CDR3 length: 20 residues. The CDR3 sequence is CASSLGTYGAGPPRYNEQFF. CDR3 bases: TGTGCCAGCAGCTTAGGTACTTATGGTGCGGGACCCCCGCGCTACAATGAGCAGTTCTTC. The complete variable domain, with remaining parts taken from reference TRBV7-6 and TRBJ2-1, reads GAGVSQSPRYKVTKRGQDVALRCDPISGHVSLYWYRQALGQGPEFLTYFNYEAQQDKSGLPNDRFSAERPEGSISTLTIQRTEQRDSAMYRCASSLGTYGAGPPRYNEQFFGPGTRLTVL.

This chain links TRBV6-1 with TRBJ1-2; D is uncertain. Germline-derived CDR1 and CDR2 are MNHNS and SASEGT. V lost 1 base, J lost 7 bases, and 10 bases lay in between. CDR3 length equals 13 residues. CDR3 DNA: TGTGCCAGCAGTGAAGGGGCAATGCGTGGCTACACCTTC. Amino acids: CASSEGAMRGYTF.

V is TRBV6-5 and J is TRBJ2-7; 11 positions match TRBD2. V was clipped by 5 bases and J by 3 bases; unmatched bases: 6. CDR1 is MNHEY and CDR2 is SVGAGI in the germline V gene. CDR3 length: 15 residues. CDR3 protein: CASSRVSGGGYEQYF. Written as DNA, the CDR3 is TGTGCCAGCAGTCGAGTTAGCGGGGGGGGCTACGAGCAGTACTTC.

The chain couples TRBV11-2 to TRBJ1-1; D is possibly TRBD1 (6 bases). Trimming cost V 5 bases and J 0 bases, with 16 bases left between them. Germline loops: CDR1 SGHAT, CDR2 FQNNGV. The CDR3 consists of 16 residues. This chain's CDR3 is CASSHGQPQMNTEAFF. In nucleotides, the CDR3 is TGTGCCAGCAGCCACGGACAGCCACAGATGAACACTGAAGCTTTCTTT.

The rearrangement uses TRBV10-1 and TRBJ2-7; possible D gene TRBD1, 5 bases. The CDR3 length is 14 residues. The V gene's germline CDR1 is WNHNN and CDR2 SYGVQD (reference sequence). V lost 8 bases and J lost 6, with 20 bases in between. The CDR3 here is CASQRAGWTGEQYF. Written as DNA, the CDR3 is TGCGCCAGCCAAAGGGCAGGGTGGACGGGCGAGCAGTACTTC.

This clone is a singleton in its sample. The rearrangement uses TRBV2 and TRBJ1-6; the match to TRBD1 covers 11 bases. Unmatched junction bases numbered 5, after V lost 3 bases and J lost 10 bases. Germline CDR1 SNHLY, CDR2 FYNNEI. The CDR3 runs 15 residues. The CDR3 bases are TGTGCCAGCAGTGAGGGACAGGGGGTTTTATCACCCCTCCACTTT. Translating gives CASSEGQGVLSPLHF. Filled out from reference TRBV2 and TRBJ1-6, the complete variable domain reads EPEVTQTPSHQVTQMGQEVILRCVPISNHLYFYWYRQILGQKVEFLVSFYNNEISEKSEIFDDQFSVERPDGSNFTLKIRSTKLEDSAMYFCASSEGQGVLSPLHFGNGTRLTVT.

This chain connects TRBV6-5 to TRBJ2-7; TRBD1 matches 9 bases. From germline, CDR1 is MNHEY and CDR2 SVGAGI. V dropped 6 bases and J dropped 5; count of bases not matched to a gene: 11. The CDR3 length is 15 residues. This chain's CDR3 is CASRTPGTGTDEQYF. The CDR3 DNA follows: TGTGCCAGCAGGACCCCCGGGACAGGGACCGACGAGCAGTACTTC.

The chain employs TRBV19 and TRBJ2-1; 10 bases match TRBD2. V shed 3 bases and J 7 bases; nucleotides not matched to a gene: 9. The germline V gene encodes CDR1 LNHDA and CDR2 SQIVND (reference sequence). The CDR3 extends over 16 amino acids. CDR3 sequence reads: CASSIPRLGLANEQFF. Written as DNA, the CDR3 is TGTGCCAGTAGTATCCCCCGCTTGGGACTAGCGAATGAGCAGTTCTTC. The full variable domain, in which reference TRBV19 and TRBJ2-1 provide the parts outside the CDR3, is DGGITQSPKYLFRKEGQNVTLSCEQNLNHDAMYWYRQDPGQGLRLIYYSQIVNDFQKGDIAEGYSVSREKKESFPLTVTSAQKNPTAFYLCASSIPRLGLANEQFFGPGTRLTVL.

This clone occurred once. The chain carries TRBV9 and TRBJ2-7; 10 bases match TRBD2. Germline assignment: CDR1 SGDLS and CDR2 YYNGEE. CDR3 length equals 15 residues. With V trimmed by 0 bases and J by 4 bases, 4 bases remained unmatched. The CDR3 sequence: CASSVGTSGTYEQYF. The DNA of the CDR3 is TGTGCCAGCAGCGTAGGTACTAGCGGGACGTACGAGCAGTACTTC.

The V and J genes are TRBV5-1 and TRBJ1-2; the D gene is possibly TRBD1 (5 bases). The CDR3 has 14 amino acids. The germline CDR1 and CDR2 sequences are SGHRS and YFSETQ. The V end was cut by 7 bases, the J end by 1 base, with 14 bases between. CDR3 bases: TGCGCCAGCTCCATTTTGGGGGGTAACTATGGCTACACCTTC. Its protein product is CASSILGGNYGYTF.

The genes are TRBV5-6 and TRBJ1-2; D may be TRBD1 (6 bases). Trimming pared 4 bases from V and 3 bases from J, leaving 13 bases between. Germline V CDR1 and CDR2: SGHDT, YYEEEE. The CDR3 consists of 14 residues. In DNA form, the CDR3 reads TGTGCCAGCAGCCGGGCGGGGGCGGACTATGGCTACACCTTC. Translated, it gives CASSRAGADYGYTF.